This T cell receptor beta chain was retrieved from a study of blood T cell repertoires in COVID-19. TCRdb keeps only in-frame clones here, not all; method: immunoSEQ multiplex PCR. The repertoire holds about 400,000 clones, 88% seen once, with more than 2% in the top ten. On this clone itself: This CDR3 is also generated by other DNA sequences in the sample.

V lost 1 base, J lost 1 base, and 1 base stayed unmatched. The CDR3 has 15 residues. Germline V lookup: CDR1 SGHTA, CDR2 FQGNSA. This receptor was obtained from a woman in her forties with acute COVID-19. This chain uses TRBV7-2 with TRBJ1-5; TRBD1 aligns across 7 bases. Sequenced material: PBMCs or T cells enriched from blood (not recorded which). The CDR3 bases are TGTGCCAGCAGCTTAGAGGGGGCCAGCAATCAGCCCCAGCATTTT. Translated, it gives CASSLEGASNQPQHF. The full variable domain, in which reference TRBV7-2 and TRBJ1-5 provide the parts outside the CDR3, is GAGVSQSPSNKVTEKGKDVELRCDPISGHTALYWYRQSLGQGLEFLIYFQGNSAPDKSGLPSDRFSAERTGGSVSTLTIQRTQQEDSAVYLCASSLEGASNQPQHFGDGTRLSIL.